These 4 T cell receptor beta chains were all obtained from the same sample, sequenced in a study of cytomegalovirus exposure and HLA in healthy donors. It was with 60 Vbeta and 13 Jbeta primers that the PCR ran. The protocol was immunoSEQ multiplex PCR, while the TCRdb copy is restricted to in-frame clones and leaves out a portion. The sample shows about 110,000 clones, approximately 82% of them seen only once. Sequences were obtained from PBMCs. The receptor source for this set is a young man in good health and CMV-seropositive.

This chain links TRBV19 with TRBJ2-7; 8 nucleotides line up with TRBD1. The germline V gene has CDR1 LNHDA and CDR2 SQIVND (reference sequence). J was trimmed by 3 bases and V by 6 bases; bases with no gene match: 10. The CDR3 runs 15 residues. Here the CDR3 reads CASSQVRGRIYEQYF. CDR3 sequence (DNA): TGTGCCAGTAGCCAGGTCAGGGGGCGCATCTACGAGCAGTACTTC.

This rearrangement joins TRBV5-1 to TRBJ1-4; 8 nucleotides agree with TRBD1. Germline CDR1 SGHRS, CDR2 YFSETQ. This CDR3 spans 15 amino acids. Losses at the gene ends were 4 bases for V and 8 bases for J; bases not matched to a gene: 10. The chain's CDR3 is CASSTGDRGGEKLFF. The CDR3 DNA sequence: TGCGCCAGCAGCACAGGAGACAGGGGAGGGGAAAAACTGTTTTTT.

The CDR3 here is CASSVERTDTQYF. The DNA of the CDR3 is TGTGCCAGCAGTGTGGAGCGCACAGATACGCAGTATTTT. The V and J genes are TRBV6-1 and TRBJ2-3, with D unclear. This CDR3 spans 13 amino acids. The V end lost 4 bases, the J end lost 1 base, and 6 bases lay between the germline ends. Germline CDR1 MNHNS, CDR2 SASEGT.

V usage is TRBV6-1 and J usage is TRBJ2-7, with D possibly matching TRBD1 (5 bases). Trimming left V 6 bases short and J 0 bases short, with 12 bases between. Germline V gene lookup returns CDR1 MNHNS and CDR2 SASEGT. The CDR3 runs to 14 residues. DNA of the CDR3: TGTGCCAGCAGCCTCCGAGACAGCTCCTACGAGCAGTACTTC. The encoded protein is CASSLRDSSYEQYF.